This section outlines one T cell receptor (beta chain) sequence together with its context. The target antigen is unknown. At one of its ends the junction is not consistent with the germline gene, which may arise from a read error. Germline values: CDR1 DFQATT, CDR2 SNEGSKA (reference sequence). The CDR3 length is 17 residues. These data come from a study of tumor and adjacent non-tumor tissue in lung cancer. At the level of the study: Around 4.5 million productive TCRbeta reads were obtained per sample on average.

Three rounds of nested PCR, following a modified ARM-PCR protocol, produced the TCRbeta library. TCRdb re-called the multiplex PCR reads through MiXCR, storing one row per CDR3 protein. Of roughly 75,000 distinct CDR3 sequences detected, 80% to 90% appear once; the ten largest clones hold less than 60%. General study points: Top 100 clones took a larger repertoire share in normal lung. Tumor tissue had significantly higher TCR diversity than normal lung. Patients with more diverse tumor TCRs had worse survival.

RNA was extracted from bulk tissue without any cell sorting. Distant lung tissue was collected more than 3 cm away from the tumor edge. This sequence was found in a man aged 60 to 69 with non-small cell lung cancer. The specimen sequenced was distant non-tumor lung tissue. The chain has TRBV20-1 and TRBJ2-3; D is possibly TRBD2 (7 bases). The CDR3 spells CSAPTAGAMHPTNTQYF. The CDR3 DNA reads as TGCAGTGCTCCCACGGCGGGGGCCATGCACCCCACAAATACACAGTATTTT.